The table lists the clone carrying this TCR beta chain with many counts. These data come from a study of low-dose radiotherapy and immunotherapy resistance in tumors. CDR3 length: 15 residues. J gave up 4 bases and V 2 bases, and 6 bases lay outside the gene matches. Primers targeting TRAV and TRBV primed first-strand cDNA, covering alpha and beta chains. TCR amplification ran approximately 22 PCR cycles using constant-region and V-primer adapter primers. TCRdb independently ran MiXCR on the reads; one entry per CDR3 protein. The sample comprises tens of thousands of distinct CDR3 sequences, roughly a sixth of which are singletons, and 2.5% to 3.5% rests with the top ten. Noted time point: before trial treatment.

The sample was PBMCs, taken before treatment. The chain couples TRBV12-3 or TRBV12-4 to TRBJ2-3; TRBD2 matches at 7 bases. The source is a male donor with prostate cancer. CDR3 sequence: CASSLFRGVADTQYF. As DNA, the CDR3 is TGTGCCAGCAGTTTATTTCGGGGGGTGGCAGATACGCAGTATTTT.